The 3 T cell receptor beta chains reported below all come from one sample, sequenced in a study of cytomegalovirus exposure and HLA in healthy donors. Researchers ran the PCR with 60 Vbeta and 13 Jbeta primers. Sequencing was performed with immunoSEQ multiplex PCR; in TCRdb, only in-frame clones are kept and a portion is missing. The table lists about 160,000 clones, approximately 79% of them singletons. Sequencing used PBMCs. The receptor set was obtained from a man between 40 and 49 years old in good health and CMV-seronegative.

This chain connects TRBV4-3 to TRBJ2-5, with 7 bases aligning to TRBD1. The CDR3 runs to 15 residues. With 1 base clipped from V and 5 bases from J, the junction kept 7 bases outside the gene matches. Germline V gene data show CDR1 as LGHNA and CDR2 as YSLEER. CDR3 amino acids: CASSQARGGRETQYF. The CDR3 nucleotides read TGCGCCAGCAGCCAAGCGAGAGGGGGCCGGGAGACCCAGTACTTC.

The rearrangement uses TRBV5-1 and TRBJ2-5, with TRBD2 as a possible D gene (5 bases). The CDR3 runs 14 residues. Trimming pared 4 bases from V and 5 bases from J, leaving 15 bases between. The germline CDR1 and CDR2 sequences are SGHRS and YFSETQ. The chain's CDR3 is CASSGGGGFETQYF. CDR3 DNA sequence: TGCGCCAGCAGCGGTGGAGGCGGGTTTGAGACCCAGTACTTC.

The chain joins TRBV7-8 to TRBJ2-7; D is perhaps TRBD2 (6 bases). This CDR3 contains 14 residues. Germline loops: CDR1 SGHVS, CDR2 FQNEAQ. V shed 2 bases and J shed 5 bases, with 13 bases lying between them. CDR3 sequence: CASSLSGSVNEQYF. In nucleotides, the CDR3 is TGTGCCAGCAGCTTATCCGGGAGCGTCAACGAGCAGTACTTC.